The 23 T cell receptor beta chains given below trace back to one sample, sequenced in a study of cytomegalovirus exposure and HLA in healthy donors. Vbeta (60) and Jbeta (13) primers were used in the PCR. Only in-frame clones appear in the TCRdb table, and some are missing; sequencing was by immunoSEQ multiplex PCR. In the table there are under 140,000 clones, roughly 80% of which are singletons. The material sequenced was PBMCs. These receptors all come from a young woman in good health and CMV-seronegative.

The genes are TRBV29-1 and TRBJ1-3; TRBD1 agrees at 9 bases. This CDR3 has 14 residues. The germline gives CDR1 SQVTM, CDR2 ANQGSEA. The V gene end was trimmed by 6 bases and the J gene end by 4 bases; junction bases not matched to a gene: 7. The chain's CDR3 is CSVVGQGRGNTIYF. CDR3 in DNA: TGCAGCGTGGTGGGACAGGGTAGAGGAAACACCATATATTTT.

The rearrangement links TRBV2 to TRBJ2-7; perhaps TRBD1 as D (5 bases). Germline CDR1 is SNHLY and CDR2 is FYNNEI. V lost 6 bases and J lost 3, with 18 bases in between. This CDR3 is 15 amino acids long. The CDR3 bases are TGTGCCAGCAGGGAAAAACAGGCGTATCTCTACGAGCAGTACTTC. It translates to CASREKQAYLYEQYF.

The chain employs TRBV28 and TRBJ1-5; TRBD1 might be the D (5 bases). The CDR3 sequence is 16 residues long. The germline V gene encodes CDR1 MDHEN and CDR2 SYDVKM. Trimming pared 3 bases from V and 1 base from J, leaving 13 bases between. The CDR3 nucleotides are TGTGCCAGCAGTTTCGCTACGGAGGGGAGCAATCAGCCCCAGCATTTT. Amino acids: CASSFATEGSNQPQHF.

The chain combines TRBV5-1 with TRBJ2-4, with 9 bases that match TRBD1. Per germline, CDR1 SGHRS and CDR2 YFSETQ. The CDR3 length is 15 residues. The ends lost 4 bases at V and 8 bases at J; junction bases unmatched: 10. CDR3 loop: CASSPAPGQGYIQYF. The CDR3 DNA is TGCGCCAGCAGCCCGGCCCCCGGACAGGGGTACATTCAGTACTTC.

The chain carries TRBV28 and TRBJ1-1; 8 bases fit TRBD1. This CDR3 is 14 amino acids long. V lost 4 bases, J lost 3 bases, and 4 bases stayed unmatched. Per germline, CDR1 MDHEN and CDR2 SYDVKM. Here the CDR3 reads CASSSTGEDTEAFF. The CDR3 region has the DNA TGTGCCAGCAGTTCGACAGGGGAGGACACTGAAGCTTTCTTT.

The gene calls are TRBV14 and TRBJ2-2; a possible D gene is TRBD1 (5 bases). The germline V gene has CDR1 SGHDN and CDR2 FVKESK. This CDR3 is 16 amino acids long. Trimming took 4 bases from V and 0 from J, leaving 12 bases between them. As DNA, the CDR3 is TGTGCCAGCAGCCCCTGGGGCCCCGCGAACACCGGGGAGCTGTTTTTT. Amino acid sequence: CASSPWGPANTGELFF.

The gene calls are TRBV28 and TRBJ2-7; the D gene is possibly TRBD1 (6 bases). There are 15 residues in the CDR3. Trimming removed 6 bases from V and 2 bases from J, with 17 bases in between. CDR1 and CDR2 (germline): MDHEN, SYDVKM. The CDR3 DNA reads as TGTGCCAGCAGCCGAGCGGCGGCAGGGGCCTACGAGCAGTACTTC. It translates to CASSRAAAGAYEQYF.

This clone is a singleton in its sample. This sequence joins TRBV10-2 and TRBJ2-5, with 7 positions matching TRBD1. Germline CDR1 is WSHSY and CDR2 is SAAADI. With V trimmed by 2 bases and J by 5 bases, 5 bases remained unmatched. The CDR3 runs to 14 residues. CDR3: CASSEEGAGETQYF. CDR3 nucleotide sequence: TGCGCCAGCAGTGAGGAGGGGGCAGGGGAGACCCAGTACTTC.

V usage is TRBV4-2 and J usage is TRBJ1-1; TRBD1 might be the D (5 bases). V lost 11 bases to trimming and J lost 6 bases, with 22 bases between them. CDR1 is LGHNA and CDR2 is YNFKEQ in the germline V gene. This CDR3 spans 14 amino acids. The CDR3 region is CAPPTAGQGSEAFF. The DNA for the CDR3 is TGTGCCCCCCCTACCGCAGGGCAAGGATCTGAAGCTTTCTTT.

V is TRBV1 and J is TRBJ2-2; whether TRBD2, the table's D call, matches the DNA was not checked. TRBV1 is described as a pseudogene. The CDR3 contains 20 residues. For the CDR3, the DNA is TGCACCAGCAGCCAGGCGGTAACGTTAGCGGGCCATCGGGATACCGGGGAGCTGTTTTTT. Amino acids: CTSSQAVTLAGHRDTGELFF.

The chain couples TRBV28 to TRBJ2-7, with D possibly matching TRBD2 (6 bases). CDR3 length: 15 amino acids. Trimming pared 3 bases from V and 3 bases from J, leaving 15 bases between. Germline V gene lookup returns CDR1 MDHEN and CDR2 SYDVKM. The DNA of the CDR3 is TGTGCCAGCAGTTTTCTGGTTGGGGGGAGCTACGAGCAGTACTTC. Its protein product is CASSFLVGGSYEQYF. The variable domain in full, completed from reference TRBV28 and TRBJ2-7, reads DVKVTQSSRYLVKRTGEKVFLECVQDMDHENMFWYRQDPGLGLRLIYFSYDVKMKEKGDIPEGYSVSREKKERFSLILESASTNQTSMYLCASSFLVGGSYEQYFGPGTRLTVT.

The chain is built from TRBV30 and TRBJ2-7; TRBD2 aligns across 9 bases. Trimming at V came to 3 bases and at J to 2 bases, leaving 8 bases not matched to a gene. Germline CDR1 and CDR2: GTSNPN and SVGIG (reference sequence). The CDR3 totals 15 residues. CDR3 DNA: TGTGCCTGGAGCGTTAGCGGGGGCCTCGCCTACGAGCAGTACTTC. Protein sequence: CAWSVSGGLAYEQYF.

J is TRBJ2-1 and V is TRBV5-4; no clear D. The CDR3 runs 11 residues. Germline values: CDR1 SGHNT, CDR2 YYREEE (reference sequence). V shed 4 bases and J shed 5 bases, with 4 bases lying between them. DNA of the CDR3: TGTGCCAGCAGCGTAAACAATGAGCAGTTCTTC. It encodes CASSVNNEQFF.

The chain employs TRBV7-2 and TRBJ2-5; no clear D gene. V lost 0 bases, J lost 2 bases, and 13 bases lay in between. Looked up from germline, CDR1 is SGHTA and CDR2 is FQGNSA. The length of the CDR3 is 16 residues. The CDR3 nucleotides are TGTGCCAGCAGCTTAGCGCAGAGACATCCTCAAGAGACCCAGTACTTC. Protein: CASSLAQRHPQETQYF.

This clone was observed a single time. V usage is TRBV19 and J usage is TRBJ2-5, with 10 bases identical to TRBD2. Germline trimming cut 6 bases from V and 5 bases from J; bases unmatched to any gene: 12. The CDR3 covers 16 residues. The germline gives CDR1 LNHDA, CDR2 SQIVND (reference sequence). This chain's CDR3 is CASSQIGTSVRETQYF. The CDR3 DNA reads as TGTGCCAGTAGCCAGATCGGGACTAGCGTTCGTGAGACCCAGTACTTC.

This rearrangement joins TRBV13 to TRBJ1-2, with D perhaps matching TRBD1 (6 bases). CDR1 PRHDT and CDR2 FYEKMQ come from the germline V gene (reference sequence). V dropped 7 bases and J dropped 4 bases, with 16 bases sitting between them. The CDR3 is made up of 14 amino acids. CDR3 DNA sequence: TGTGCCAGCAAGACCAGACAGGACCGCTATGGCTACACCTTC. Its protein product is CASKTRQDRYGYTF.

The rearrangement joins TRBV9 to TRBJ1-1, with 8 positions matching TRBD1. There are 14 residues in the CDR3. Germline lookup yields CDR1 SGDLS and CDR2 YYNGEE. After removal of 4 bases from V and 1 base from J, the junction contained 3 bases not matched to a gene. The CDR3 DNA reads TGTGCCAGCAGCCTTGGGACAGGGAACACTGAAGCTTTCTTT. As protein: CASSLGTGNTEAFF.

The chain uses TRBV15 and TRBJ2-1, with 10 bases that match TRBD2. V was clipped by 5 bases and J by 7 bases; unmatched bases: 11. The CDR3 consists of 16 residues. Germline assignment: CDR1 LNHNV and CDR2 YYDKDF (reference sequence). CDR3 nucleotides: TGTGCCACCAGCCATAACAGCGGGAGGGCCCAAAATGAGCAGTTCTTC. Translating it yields CATSHNSGRAQNEQFF.

The CDR3 here is CASRLAGGTYNEQFF. The CDR3 DNA is TGTGCCAGCAGACTTGCGGGGGGGACCTACAATGAGCAGTTCTTC. This chain connects TRBV7-2 to TRBJ2-1, with TRBD2 matching over 9 bases. This CDR3 region has 15 residues. CDR1 is SGHTA and CDR2 is FQGNSA in the germline V gene. Unmatched junction bases numbered 5, after V lost 6 bases and J lost 2 bases.

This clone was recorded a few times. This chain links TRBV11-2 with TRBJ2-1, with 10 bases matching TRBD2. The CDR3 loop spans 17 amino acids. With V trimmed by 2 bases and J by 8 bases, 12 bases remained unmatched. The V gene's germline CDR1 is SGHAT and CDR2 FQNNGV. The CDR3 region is CASSLFSVASGSHEQFF. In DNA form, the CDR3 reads TGTGCCAGCAGCTTATTTAGTGTGGCTAGCGGGAGTCATGAGCAGTTCTTC.

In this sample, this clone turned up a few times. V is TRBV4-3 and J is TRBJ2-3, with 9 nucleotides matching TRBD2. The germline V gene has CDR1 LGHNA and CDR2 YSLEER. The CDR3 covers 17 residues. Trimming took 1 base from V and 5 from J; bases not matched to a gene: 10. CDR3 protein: CASSQGRAGGPGDTQYF. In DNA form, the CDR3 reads TGCGCCAGCAGCCAAGGCAGGGCGGGGGGGCCAGGAGATACGCAGTATTTT.

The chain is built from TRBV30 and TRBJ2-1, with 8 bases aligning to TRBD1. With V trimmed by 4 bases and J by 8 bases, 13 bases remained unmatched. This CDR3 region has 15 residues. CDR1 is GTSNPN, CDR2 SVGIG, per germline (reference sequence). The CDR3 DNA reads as TGTGCCTGGAATCTCGGACAGGGATCGTATTATGAGCAGTTCTTC. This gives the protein CAWNLGQGSYYEQFF.

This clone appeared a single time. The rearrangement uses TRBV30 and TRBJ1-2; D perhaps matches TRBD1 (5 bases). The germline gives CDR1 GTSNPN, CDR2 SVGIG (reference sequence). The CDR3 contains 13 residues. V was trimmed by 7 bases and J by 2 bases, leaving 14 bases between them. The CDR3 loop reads CASRDLLNYGYTF. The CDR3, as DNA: TGTGCCTCTCGGGACTTGTTAAACTATGGCTACACCTTC. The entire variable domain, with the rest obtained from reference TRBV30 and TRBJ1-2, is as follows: SQTIHQWPATLVQPVGSPLSLECTVEGTSNPNLYWYRQAAGRGLQLLFYSVGIGQISSEVPQNLSASRPQDRQFILSSKKLLLSDSGFYLCASRDLLNYGYTFGSGTRLTVV.